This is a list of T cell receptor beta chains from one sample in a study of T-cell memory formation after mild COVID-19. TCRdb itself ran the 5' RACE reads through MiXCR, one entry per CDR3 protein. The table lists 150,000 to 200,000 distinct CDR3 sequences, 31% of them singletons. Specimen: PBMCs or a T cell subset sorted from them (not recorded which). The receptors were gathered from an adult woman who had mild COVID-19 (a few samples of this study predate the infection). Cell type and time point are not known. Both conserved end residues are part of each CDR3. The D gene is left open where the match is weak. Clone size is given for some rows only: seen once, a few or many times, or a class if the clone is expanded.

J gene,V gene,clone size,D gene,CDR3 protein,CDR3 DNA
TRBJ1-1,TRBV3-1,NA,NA,CASSLGHRGEAFF,TGTGCCAGCAGCCTCGGTCACCGGGGTGAAGCTTTCTTT
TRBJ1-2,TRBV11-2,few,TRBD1,CASSLVGRTGGYGYTF,TGTGCCAGCAGCTTAGTTGGCCGGACAGGGGGCTATGGCTACACCTTC
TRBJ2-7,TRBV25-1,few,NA,CASSFGRNSYEQYF,TGTGCCAGCAGCTTCGGACGGAACTCCTACGAGCAGTACTTC
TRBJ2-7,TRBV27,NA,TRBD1,CASSWTGNYEQYF,TGTGCCAGCAGTTGGACAGGGAACTACGAGCAGTACTTC
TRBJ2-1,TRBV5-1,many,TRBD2,CASSLDGGAHNSYNEQFF,TGCGCCAGCAGCTTGGACGGGGGGGCCCATAACTCCTACAATGAGCAGTTCTTC
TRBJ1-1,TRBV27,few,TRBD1,CASSLTGGVLAEAFF,TGTGCCAGCAGTCTGACAGGGGGCGTTCTCGCTGAAGCTTTCTTT
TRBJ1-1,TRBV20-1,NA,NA,CSASRRAGAGTEAFF,TGCAGTGCTTCACGACGTGCAGGGGCTGGGACTGAAGCTTTCTTT
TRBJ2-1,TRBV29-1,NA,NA,CSVPGGSLSYNEQFF,TGCAGCGTGCCCGGAGGGTCCCTCTCCTACAATGAGCAGTTCTTC
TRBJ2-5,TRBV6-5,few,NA,CASSYSPNREETQYF,TGTGCCAGCAGTTACTCGCCGAATAGGGAGGAGACCCAGTACTTC
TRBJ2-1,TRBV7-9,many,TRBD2,CASSQSSGPNNEQFF,TGTGCCAGCAGCCAATCTAGCGGGCCCAACAATGAGCAGTTCTTC
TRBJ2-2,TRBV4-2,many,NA,CASSPQGAENTGELFF,TGTGCCAGCAGCCCGCAAGGGGCGGAGAACACCGGGGAGCTGTTTTTT
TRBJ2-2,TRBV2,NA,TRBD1,CASSGQGAGELFF,TGTGCCAGCAGTGGACAGGGGGCCGGGGAGCTGTTTTTT
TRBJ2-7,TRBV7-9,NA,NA,CASSLPKPGQTYVQYF,TGTGCCAGCAGCTTACCAAAGCCCGGACAGACATACGTGCAGTACTTC
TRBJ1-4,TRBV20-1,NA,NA,CSASGQATNEKLFF,TGCAGTGCTAGCGGCCAGGCAACTAATGAAAAACTGTTTTTT
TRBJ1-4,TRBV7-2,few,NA,CASSEGYGRAVF,TGTGCCAGCAGCGAGGGGTACGGCAGGGCGGTTTTT
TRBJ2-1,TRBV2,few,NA,CASTWGRGYYNEQFF,TGTGCCAGCACCTGGGGGCGGGGGTACTACAATGAGCAGTTCTTC
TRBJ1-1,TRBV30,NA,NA,CAWTRAYNTEAFF,TGTGCCTGGACTCGGGCTTATAACACTGAAGCTTTCTTT
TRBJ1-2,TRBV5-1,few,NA,CASSSTDGNYGYTF,TGCGCCAGCAGCTCTACGGACGGGAACTATGGCTACACCTTC
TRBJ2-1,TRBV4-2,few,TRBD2,CASSQLKLAGVGEQFF,TGTGCCAGCAGCCAACTCAAACTAGCGGGAGTGGGTGAGCAGTTCTTC
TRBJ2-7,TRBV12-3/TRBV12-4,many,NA,CASSLGGDAYEQYF,TGTGCCAGCAGTTTAGGGGGTGACGCCTACGAGCAGTACTTC
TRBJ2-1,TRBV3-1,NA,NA,CASSQTPQGDEQFF,TGTGCCAGCAGCCAAACCCCACAGGGAGATGAGCAGTTCTTC
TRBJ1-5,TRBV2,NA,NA,CDSSDQGSFQPQHF,TGTGACAGCAGTGATCAGGGAAGTTTTCAGCCCCAGCATTTT
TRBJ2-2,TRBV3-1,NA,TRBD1,CASRQQGSTGELFF,TGTGCCAGCAGACAACAGGGGAGTACCGGGGAGCTGTTTTTT
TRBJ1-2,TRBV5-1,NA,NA,CASSLDTVLYGYTF,TGCGCCAGCAGCTTGGATACAGTCCTCTATGGCTACACCTTC
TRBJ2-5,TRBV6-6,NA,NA,CASSYSLYQETQYF,TGTGCCAGCAGTTACTCGTTATACCAAGAGACCCAGTACTTC
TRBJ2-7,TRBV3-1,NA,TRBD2,CASSPSGTSGSFAYEQYF,TGTGCCAGCAGCCCCTCCGGGACTAGCGGGAGCTTCGCCTACGAGCAGTACTTC
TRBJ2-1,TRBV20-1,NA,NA,CSARGQVNNEQFF,TGCAGTGCTAGAGGGCAGGTAAACAATGAGCAGTTCTTC
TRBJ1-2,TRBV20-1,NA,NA,CTPRGTMNYGYTF,TGCACCCCCCGGGGGACGATGAACTATGGCTACACCTTC